Presented here are 10 T cell receptor beta chains from one specimen sequenced in a study of cytomegalovirus exposure and HLA in healthy donors. 60 Vbeta and 13 Jbeta primers were used in PCR. Method: immunoSEQ multiplex PCR; TCRdb's copy keeps in-frame clones and lacks some. Of approximately 140,000 clones listed, roughly 63% are singletons. The material sequenced was PBMCs. Receptors were obtained from a woman aged 60-75 years in good health and CMV-seropositive.

V is TRBV7-7 and J is TRBJ2-1; weak D call: TRBD2 (6 bases). This CDR3 is built from 13 residues. CDR1 is SSHAT, CDR2 FNYEAQ, per germline (reference sequence). V shed 5 bases and J shed 8 bases, with 13 bases lying between them. The CDR3 nucleotides read TGTGCCAGCAGCCCTTGGGGCGGGGATGAGCAGTTCTTC. Translation gives CASSPWGGDEQFF.

The chain recombines TRBV28 with TRBJ2-3, with TRBD1 identical over 7 bases. V dropped 4 bases and J dropped 2; count of bases not matched to a gene: 9. The CDR3 spans 16 residues. Germline CDR1 is MDHEN and CDR2 is SYDVKM. The CDR3 DNA reads as TGTGCCAGCAGTTCGACAGGGAGAGGGTTCACAGATACGCAGTATTTT. This translates into CASSSTGRGFTDTQYF.

The V gene is TRBV19, the J gene TRBJ2-3; weak D call: TRBD2 (6 bases). Germline assignment: CDR1 LNHDA and CDR2 SQIVND (reference sequence). V was pared by 5 bases and J by 0 bases, with 12 bases between. This CDR3 is 15 amino acids long. CDR3 loop: CASSLPGTSTDTQYF. For the CDR3, the DNA is TGTGCCAGTAGTCTTCCCGGGACTAGCACAGATACGCAGTATTTT.

The V and J genes are TRBV4-2 and TRBJ2-1; possible D gene TRBD2, 5 bases. The germline V gene has CDR1 LGHNA and CDR2 YNFKEQ. The V and J ends lost 1 base and 4 bases respectively, with 11 bases between them. CDR3 size: 15 residues. The CDR3 here is CASSQVAGQYNEQFF. The CDR3 DNA is TGTGCCAGCAGCCAAGTCGCGGGTCAGTACAATGAGCAGTTCTTC.

The chain is built from TRBV28 and TRBJ2-5; no definite D call. V lost 3 bases, J lost 5 bases, and 4 bases lay in between. The germline V gene has CDR1 MDHEN and CDR2 SYDVKM. CDR3 length: 11 amino acids. The CDR3 loop reads CASSFAETQYF. The CDR3 DNA reads as TGTGCCAGCAGTTTTGCGGAGACCCAGTACTTC.

The gene calls are TRBV6-1 and TRBJ1-4, with 10 bases aligning to TRBD1. Germline lookup yields CDR1 MNHNS and CDR2 SASEGT. There are 16 residues in the CDR3. V was clipped by 4 bases and J by 7 bases; unmatched bases: 9. CDR3: CASSGGFGTGVEKLFF. The CDR3 coding sequence is TGTGCCAGCAGTGGAGGTTTTGGGACAGGGGTTGAAAAACTGTTTTTT.

A note on this clone: A junction boundary mismatches the germline segment, possibly from a read error. The CDR3 loop reads CASSEARGLHF. Here the CDR3 DNA reads TGTGCCAGCAGTGAAGCCAGGGGGCTGCACTTC. This chain uses TRBV6-1 with TRBJ2-5, with 8 bases matching TRBD1. The length of the CDR3 is 11 residues. Per the germline V gene, CDR1 is MNHNS and CDR2 is SASEGT.

The V and J genes are TRBV27 and TRBJ2-2, with unresolved D. The CDR3 is 14 residues long. Germline values: CDR1 MNHEY, CDR2 SMNVEV (reference sequence). V lost 5 bases and J 1 base, leaving 8 bases between the germline ends. In nucleotides, the CDR3 is TGTGCCAGCAGTCCCCTCTTGAACACCGGGGAGCTGTTTTTT. This gives the protein CASSPLLNTGELFF.

This chain links TRBV7-2 with TRBJ2-7; 7 nucleotides agree with TRBD2. Looked up from germline, CDR1 is SGHTA and CDR2 is FQGNSA. J gave up 1 base and V 1 base, and 4 bases lay outside the gene matches. CDR3 size: 15 residues. The CDR3 nucleotides are TGTGCCAGCAGCTTAGGGCTAGCGGAATCCTACGAGCAGTACTTC. It specifies CASSLGLAESYEQYF.

This sequence joins TRBV7-6 and TRBJ2-5, with D unclear. Trimming removed 5 bases from V and 0 bases from J, with 7 bases in between. This CDR3 is built from 13 residues. Germline-derived CDR1 and CDR2 are SGHVS and FNYEAQ. The CDR3: CASSPRDQETQYF. Written as DNA, the CDR3 is TGTGCCAGCAGCCCGAGAGACCAAGAGACCCAGTACTTC.